Described below is a single T cell receptor beta chain sequence and its context. Sequence at one end of the junction differs from germline and may be a read error. Starting material for RNA and DNA co-extraction consisted of about 20-32 mg of unsorted bulk tissue. Production of TCR beta cDNA used roughly 0.55 ug total RNA together with a constant-region primer. ARM-PCR, slightly modified, supplied the TCR beta libraries through three nested multiplex PCR rounds. Primers for the first two PCR rounds were TRBV1-TRBV30 forward primers and a C-beta reverse primer (roughly 10 cycles per round). From the multiplex PCR reads, TCRdb called clonotypes with MiXCR, one entry per CDR3 protein. The table includes about 78,000 distinct CDR3 sequences, over 70% detected once. The germline V gene has CDR1 SGHAT and CDR2 FQDESV (reference sequence). The CDR3 length is 15 residues. These data are taken from a study of tumor-infiltrating lymphocytes in primary liver carcinoma. In the study overall: Patients, male and female, were 30 to 69 years old.

Material: liver tumor tissue from sampling region 4. Subset specified: tumor region T4, right-lateral pole. The chain is built from TRBV11-1 and TRBJ2-7; D uncertain. The sequence was collected from a woman aged 55 to 70 with primary liver carcinoma and hepatitis B virus infection. CDR3: CASSPRTAGPREQYF. The CDR3 DNA reads as TGTGCAAGCAGCCCTCGTACAGCAGGACCACGCGAGCAGTACTTC.